Below are 8 T cell receptor beta chains sequenced from a single sample in a study of prognosis after radiotherapy for stage I lung cancer. TCR beta CDR3 amplification from genomic DNA was performed by two-round multiplex PCR. Primers were specific to each TRBV and TRBJ gene in first-round PCR. TCRdb called the multiplex PCR reads again in MiXCR, with one record for every CDR3 protein. The sample lists around 18,000 distinct CDR3 sequences; roughly 28% were seen once. The source was PBMCs, collected before or after stereotactic body radiation therapy (not recorded which). The receptors come from a donor over 45 with non-small cell lung cancer.

On this clonotype: This probably arose from a read error, given a far larger clone one base away. The genes are TRBV7-2 and TRBJ2-3, with 8 positions matching TRBD2. With 4 bases clipped from V and 2 bases from J, the junction kept 5 bases outside the gene matches. CDR3 length: 15 residues. Germline lookup yields CDR1 SGHTA and CDR2 FQGNSA. CDR3 sequence: CASSSGAGATDTQYF. CDR3 nucleotide sequence: TGTGCCAGCAGCTCTGGAGCGGGAGCCACAGATACGCAGTATTTT.

Notes on this clonotype: With a far larger clone one base away, a read error is the likely cause. The CDR3 here is CASSDAQGLEGESEQFF. The CDR3 DNA follows: TGTGCCAGCAGCGATGCACAGGGACTAGAGGGAGAGAGTGAGCAGTTCTTC. This sequence joins TRBV12-3 or TRBV12-4 and TRBJ2-1, with TRBD2 matching over 8 bases. The CDR3 is 17 residues long. J gave up 9 bases and V 6 bases, and 19 bases lay outside the gene matches.

In its sample, this clonotype was seen many times. The gene calls are TRBV3-1 and TRBJ2-7, with D uncertain. Germline V gene sequence: CDR1 LGHDT, CDR2 YNNKEL (reference sequence). Trimming removed 8 bases from V and 0 bases from J, with 11 bases in between. The CDR3 has 13 amino acids. CDR3 residues: CASGNAPSYEQYF. Here the CDR3 DNA reads TGTGCCAGCGGAAACGCGCCCTCCTACGAGCAGTACTTC.

A remark on this clonotype: A read error may explain this, as a much larger clone is one base away. This sequence joins TRBV11-2 and TRBJ1-2, with TRBD1 identical over 11 bases. CDR1 and CDR2 (germline): SGHAT, FQNNGV. The CDR3 consists of 16 residues. The junction had 11 bases not matched to a gene; V was cut back by 7 bases and J by 4 bases. CDR3 in amino acids: CASIQGQGAGGYGYTF. CDR3 nucleotides: TGTGCCAGCATCCAAGGACAGGGGGCCGGGGGCTATGGCTACACCTTC.

As concerns this clonotype: One junction end does not reproduce the germline sequence, and a read error may be involved. The J gene is TRBJ2-7, the V gene TRBV7-9, with D perhaps TRBD2 (5 bases). Germline CDR1 and CDR2: SEHNR and FQNEAQ (reference sequence). CDR3 length: 13 residues. The CDR3 nucleotides are TGTGCCAGCAGCTTAAGGCGGGTCTACGATCAGTACTTC. As protein: CASSLRRVYDQYF.

This clonotype was detected ten times or more. The chain joins TRBV3-1 to TRBJ1-5, with D hard to call. Germline V gene data show CDR1 as LGHDT and CDR2 as YNNKEL (reference sequence). This CDR3 spans 12 amino acids. V lost 4 bases and J lost 6, with 7 bases in between. DNA of the CDR3: TGTGCCAGCAGCCTCGGCCTTCAGCCCCAGCATTTT. This sequence encodes CASSLGLQPQHF. The variable domain in full, with the rest retrieved from reference TRBV3-1 and TRBJ1-5, is DTAVSQTPKYLVTQMGNDKSIKCEQNLGHDTMYWYKQDSKKFLKIMFSYNNKELIINETVPNRFSPKSPDKAHLNLHINSLELGDSAVYFCASSLGLQPQHFGDGTRLSIL.

This clonotype was picked up many times. The V gene is TRBV9, the J gene TRBJ2-1, with TRBD2 matching 8 bases. The CDR3 totals 15 residues. The V gene's germline CDR1 is SGDLS and CDR2 YYNGEE. The V gene end was trimmed by 0 bases and the J gene end by 10 bases; junction bases not matched to a gene: 9. CDR3 nucleotides: TGTGCCAGCAGCGTAGGCGCGACTAGCGCCCAGGAGCAGTTCTTC. Protein sequence: CASSVGATSAQEQFF.

Many counts were recorded for this clonotype. The J gene is TRBJ2-3, the V gene TRBV9, with no clear D. Germline CDR1 reads SGDLS; CDR2 reads YYNGEE. The CDR3 is 17 amino acids. Trimming pared 0 bases from V and 2 bases from J, leaving 16 bases between. The CDR3 sequence: CASSVDGSAGFTDTQYF. The CDR3 DNA reads as TGTGCCAGCAGCGTAGATGGGTCGGCCGGATTCACAGATACGCAGTATTTT.